Below, 32 T cell receptor beta chains from the same sample are listed, as sequenced in a study of beta chain features in type 1 diabetes. Of the isolated RNA, all was reverse transcribed, and so the sequenced material was expressed TCRB transcripts. Repertoires were generated with immunoSEQ multiplex PCR, while TCRdb's copy carries only in-frame clones and drops some. The table has fewer than 65,000 clones, about 61% seen once; the top ten hold 2.2%. Sequencing input: Tregs from blood. The source of these receptors is a woman between 18 and 30 years old in good health.

This chain connects TRBV7-8 to TRBJ1-1; the D gene is possibly TRBD1 (5 bases). The germline gives CDR1 SGHVS, CDR2 FQNEAQ. This CDR3 has 12 amino acids. Trimming took 2 bases from V and 8 from J, leaving 9 bases between them. As DNA, the CDR3 is TGTGCCAGCAGCTTAAGGGGACTGGAAGCTTTCTTT. Translated: CASSLRGLEAFF.

The chain combines TRBV12-5 with TRBJ2-1; 7 bases match TRBD1. In germline, CDR1 is LGHNT, CDR2 FRNRAP. This CDR3 region has 14 residues. V was clipped by 3 bases and J by 4 bases; unmatched bases: 3. The CDR3 nucleotides read TGTGCTAGTGGTTTCGACAGGGTTTACAATGAGCAGTTCTTC. The encoded protein is CASGFDRVYNEQFF.

There are a few counts of this clone. CDR3 sequence reads: CASSPRRWSSYEQYF. The CDR3 DNA reads as TGTGCCAGCAGCCCGAGAAGGTGGAGCTCCTACGAGCAGTACTTC. The chain recombines TRBV11-2 with TRBJ2-7; D not certain. With 5 bases removed from V and 0 bases from J, the gap between germline ends came to 14 bases. Per germline, CDR1 SGHAT and CDR2 FQNNGV. CDR3 size: 15 residues.

This chain links TRBV10-3 with TRBJ2-7; the match to TRBD1 covers 9 bases. V trimming: 9 bases; J trimming: 7 bases; junction bases outside the gene matches: 13. Germline loops: CDR1 ENHRY, CDR2 SYGVKD. CDR3 length: 14 residues. The CDR3 loop reads CAMSRGQGFYEQYF. CDR3 nucleotide sequence: TGTGCCATGTCGCGGGGACAGGGCTTCTATGAGCAGTACTTC.

This clone was counted between two and nine times. The gene calls are TRBV18 and TRBJ2-3, with a tentative D call TRBD2 (6 bases). This CDR3 has 16 amino acids. Germline-derived CDR1 and CDR2 are KGHSH and LQKENI. Deletions cut 3 bases from V and 2 bases from J, with 15 bases between. The CDR3 sequence: CASSPSQRGSTDTQYF. The CDR3 DNA reads TGTGCCAGCTCACCTTCTCAACGGGGGTCCACAGATACGCAGTATTTT.

This clone was counted only a few times. The chain employs TRBV29-1 and TRBJ2-7, with TRBD1 matching over 8 bases. Trimming removed 7 bases from V and 2 bases from J; junction bases left unmatched: 7. This CDR3 is built from 13 residues. From germline, CDR1 is SQVTM and CDR2 ANQGSEA. CDR3: CSATDRAAYEQYF. CDR3 bases: TGCAGCGCTACGGACAGGGCCGCCTACGAGCAGTACTTC.

This chain joins TRBV6-1 and TRBJ2-7; D uncertain. Between the trimmed V and J ends, which lost 3 bases and 3 bases, there was a span of 3 bases. There are 11 residues in the CDR3. Germline values: CDR1 MNHNS, CDR2 SASEGT. The CDR3 region has the DNA TGTGCCAGCAGTGACTTCTACGAGCAGTACTTC. This sequence encodes CASSDFYEQYF.

The genes are TRBV13 and TRBJ1-2; D is undetermined. In germline, CDR1 is PRHDT, CDR2 FYEKMQ (reference sequence). V lost 3 bases, J lost 0 bases, and 8 bases lay in between. This CDR3 is built from 14 residues. As DNA, the CDR3 is TGTGCCAGCAGCTTGGGAGGAGCTAACTATGGCTACACCTTC. Translated: CASSLGGANYGYTF.

The chain links TRBV5-1 to TRBJ1-4; 9 nucleotides match TRBD1. CDR3 length equals 14 residues. The V gene end was trimmed by 2 bases and the J gene end by 8 bases; junction bases not matched to a gene: 4. In germline, CDR1 is SGHRS, CDR2 YFSETQ. DNA for the CDR3: TGCGCCAGCAGCTTACAGGGGGCCGAGGAAAAACTGTTTTTT. This translates into CASSLQGAEEKLFF.

This clone has only a few counts. This chain joins TRBV4-1 and TRBJ1-2, with 8 positions matching TRBD1. The ends lost 3 bases at V and 7 bases at J; junction bases unmatched: 7. The CDR3 has 14 residues. In germline, CDR1 is MGHRA, CDR2 YSYEKL. CDR3 coding DNA: TGCGCCAGCAGCCAGGTCAGGGGGCAGGGTGGCTACACCTTC. This translates into CASSQVRGQGGYTF.

The chain couples TRBV5-1 to TRBJ2-1, with TRBD1 identical over 8 bases. CDR3 length: 12 amino acids. The germline CDR1 and CDR2 sequences are SGHRS and YFSETQ. V was clipped by 4 bases and J by 9 bases; unmatched bases: 3. The CDR3: CASSIQGGEQFF. Written as DNA, the CDR3 is TGCGCCAGCAGCATACAGGGGGGTGAGCAGTTCTTC.

As regards this clone: Other DNA sequences in this sample translate to the same CDR3. This rearrangement joins TRBV2 to TRBJ1-1; D may be TRBD1 (5 bases). CDR1 and CDR2 from the germline V gene are SNHLY and FYNNEI. This CDR3 comprises 13 residues. Trimming shortened V by 4 bases and J by 1 base, and 7 bases separated the two germline ends. This chain's CDR3 is CASSGQQNTEAFF. The CDR3 coding sequence is TGTGCCAGCAGTGGACAGCAGAACACTGAAGCTTTCTTT.

In regard to this clone: Other nucleotide sequences in the sample specify the same CDR3. V and J are TRBV5-1 and TRBJ1-2, with D possibly matching TRBD1 (5 bases). The germline V and J ends were trimmed by 0 bases and 6 bases, with 9 bases remaining between them. CDR1 is SGHRS and CDR2 is YFSETQ in the germline V gene. CDR3 length: 13 residues. CDR3 loop: CASSLGQGDGYTF. The CDR3 DNA is TGCGCCAGCAGCTTGGGGCAGGGTGATGGCTACACCTTC.

The V gene is TRBV5-1, the J gene TRBJ2-1, with 11 bases fitting TRBD2. Germline loops: CDR1 SGHRS, CDR2 YFSETQ. The CDR3 totals 16 residues. The junction had 7 bases not matched to a gene; V was cut back by 4 bases and J by 4 bases. The CDR3: CASSTLAGGSYNEQFF. The CDR3 bases are TGCGCCAGCAGCACCCTAGCGGGAGGCTCTTACAATGAGCAGTTCTTC.

The genes are TRBV5-4 and TRBJ2-7, with 10 bases identical to TRBD2. J lost 0 bases, V lost 0 bases, and 3 bases had no gene match. Germline lookup yields CDR1 SGHNT and CDR2 YYREEE (reference sequence). CDR3 size: 16 residues. CDR3 residues: CASSLAPSGSSYEQYF. CDR3 nucleotides: TGTGCCAGCAGCTTGGCCCCTAGCGGGAGCTCCTACGAGCAGTACTTC.

This clone came up a few times. As DNA, the CDR3 is TGTGCCAGCAGCTTAACAGGGAGTATCTACGAGCAGTACTTC. This encodes CASSLTGSIYEQYF. The rearrangement joins TRBV7-2 to TRBJ2-7; D may be TRBD1 (6 bases). Trimming cost V 2 bases and J 3 bases, with 11 bases left between them. The CDR3 contains 14 residues. Per germline, CDR1 SGHTA and CDR2 FQGNSA. The whole variable domain, filled in from reference TRBV7-2 and TRBJ2-7, reads GAGVSQSPSNKVTEKGKDVELRCDPISGHTALYWYRQSLGQGLEFLIYFQGNSAPDKSGLPSDRFSAERTGGSVSTLTIQRTQQEDSAVYLCASSLTGSIYEQYFGPGTRLTVT.

The chain carries TRBV7-2 and TRBJ2-5, with D possibly TRBD2 on 6 matching bases. Near its end, the DNA agrees better with TRBJ2-7, so the J call may be wrong. Per germline, CDR1 SGHTA and CDR2 FQGNSA. The CDR3 is 14 residues long. The CDR3 sequence is CASSPGGSSYEQYF. The CDR3 region has the DNA TGTGCCAGCAGCCCCGGGGGAAGCTCCTACGAGCAGTACTTC.

This chain joins TRBV15 and TRBJ1-5, with a weak D call TRBD1 (5 bases). CDR1 and CDR2 from the germline V gene are LNHNV and YYDKDF (reference sequence). The CDR3 sequence is 18 residues long. The V gene lost 5 bases and the J gene lost 8 bases, with 28 bases spanning the gap. DNA for the CDR3: TGTGCCACCAGCGCGAATATCGGGACTCTTTCAGTGGGGAAGCCCCAGCATTTT. As protein: CATSANIGTLSVGKPQHF. The full variable domain, in which reference TRBV15 and TRBJ1-5 provide the parts outside the CDR3, is DAMVIQNPRYQVTQFGKPVTLSCSQTLNHNVMYWYQQKSSQAPKLLFHYYDKDFNNEADTPDNFQSRRPNTSFCFLDIRSPGLGDTAMYLCATSANIGTLSVGKPQHFGDGTRLSIL.

This clone turned up a few times. The genes are TRBV10-3 and TRBJ2-5; 10 bases align to TRBD2. Germline V gives CDR1 ENHRY, CDR2 SYGVKD. The junction had 6 bases not matched to a gene; V was cut back by 3 bases and J by 5 bases. CDR3 length equals 15 residues. The CDR3 sequence is CAISDLAGAGETQYF. CDR3 nucleotide sequence: TGTGCCATCAGTGACCTAGCGGGGGCTGGGGAGACCCAGTACTTC.

This clone has a handful of counts. The DNA of the CDR3 is TGCGCCAGCAGCTTGGGGGCCGGGACTACACCTCACGAGCAGTACTTC. Translated: CASSLGAGTTPHEQYF. The rearrangement joins TRBV5-1 to TRBJ2-7; 7 nucleotides line up with TRBD2. This CDR3 has 16 residues. CDR1 is SGHRS and CDR2 is YFSETQ in the germline V gene. V gave up 0 bases and J gave up 5 bases; unmatched junction bases: 11.

The genes are TRBV5-1 and TRBJ2-7; TRBD2 matches 7 bases. Germline-derived CDR1 and CDR2 are SGHRS and YFSETQ. V was pared by 4 bases and J by 6 bases, with 16 bases of the junction left unmatched. The CDR3 is 16 residues long. CDR3 in amino acids: CASSQRSGTTLGEQYF. The CDR3 nucleotides are TGCGCCAGCAGCCAACGCAGCGGGACCACCCTTGGCGAGCAGTACTTC.

The genes are TRBV15 and TRBJ1-5, with 8 bases lining up with TRBD1. V dropped 5 bases and J dropped 9; count of bases not matched to a gene: 6. The CDR3 sequence is 13 residues long. Looked up from germline, CDR1 is LNHNV and CDR2 is YYDKDF (reference sequence). CDR3 region: CATSGDRGLPQHF. The DNA of the CDR3 is TGTGCCACCAGCGGTGACAGGGGTCTGCCCCAGCATTTT.

The chain carries TRBV5-6 and TRBJ2-2; 9 positions agree with TRBD1. The CDR3 totals 16 residues. Trimming removed 5 bases from V and 4 bases from J; junction bases left unmatched: 9. Germline CDR1 and CDR2: SGHDT and YYEEEE. The CDR3, as DNA: TGTGCCAGCAGTTTTGGACAGGGGTTCGGCACCGGGGAGCTGTTTTTT. It encodes CASSFGQGFGTGELFF.

The chain employs TRBV18 and TRBJ2-1; TRBD2 matches 9 bases. The CDR3 loop spans 16 amino acids. Trimming at V came to 3 bases and at J to 8 bases, leaving 11 bases not matched to a gene. Germline V CDR1 and CDR2: KGHSH, LQKENI. The CDR3: CASSPLRLAGADEQFF. Here the CDR3 DNA reads TGTGCCAGCTCACCGTTAAGATTAGCGGGAGCCGATGAGCAGTTCTTC.

The chain carries TRBV4-2 and TRBJ1-5; TRBD1 agrees at 7 bases. Germline CDR1 is LGHNA and CDR2 is YNFKEQ. After removal of 2 bases from V and 4 bases from J, the junction contained 2 bases not matched to a gene. The CDR3 spans 14 residues. CDR3 sequence: CASSQTGENQPQHF. The CDR3 DNA reads as TGTGCCAGCAGCCAAACAGGGGAAAATCAGCCCCAGCATTTT.

In this sample, this clone turned up a few times. DNA for the CDR3: TGCGCCAGCAGGGGACAGTCAAGCTCCTACGAGCAGTACTTC. It yields the protein CASRGQSSSYEQYF. The gene calls are TRBV5-1 and TRBJ2-7, with TRBD1 matching 7 bases. J was trimmed by 0 bases and V by 5 bases; bases with no gene match: 5. The CDR3 loop spans 14 amino acids. In germline, CDR1 is SGHRS, CDR2 YFSETQ.

This clone has just a few counts. The V gene is TRBV7-2, the J gene TRBJ2-5; 10 nucleotides agree with TRBD1. V lost 4 bases and J lost 4; bases outside the gene matches: 3. Germline V CDR1 and CDR2: SGHTA, FQGNSA. The CDR3 sequence is 14 residues long. The CDR3 nucleotides are TGTGCCAGCAGCTGGGACAGGGGACGAGAGACCCAGTACTTC. This translates into CASSWDRGRETQYF.

The chain carries TRBV4-1 and TRBJ2-7; maybe TRBD2 (6 bases). V lost 4 bases to trimming and J lost 5 bases, with 18 bases between them. CDR3 length: 15 residues. Germline CDR1 reads MGHRA; CDR2 reads YSYEKL. The CDR3: CASSPIGSGSHEQYF. In DNA form, the CDR3 reads TGCGCCAGCAGCCCCATTGGTAGCGGCAGTCACGAGCAGTACTTC.

The chain uses TRBV5-1 and TRBJ2-2; a weak D match, TRBD1 (5 bases). The germline V and J ends were trimmed by 1 base and 0 bases, with 7 bases remaining between them. Germline CDR1 reads SGHRS; CDR2 reads YFSETQ. CDR3 length: 15 amino acids. The CDR3, as DNA: TGCGCCAGCAGCTTGAGGACAACGAACACCGGGGAGCTGTTTTTT. Translation gives CASSLRTTNTGELFF.

The genes are TRBV7-8 and TRBJ1-2; 8 positions agree with TRBD1. V lost 0 bases and J lost 5; bases outside the gene matches: 2. The CDR3 runs 14 residues. CDR1 SGHVS and CDR2 FQNEAQ come from the germline V gene. The CDR3 nucleotides are TGTGCCAGCAGCTTAGCGCGGACAGGGTATGGCTACACCTTC. It yields the protein CASSLARTGYGYTF. Based on the CDR3 plus reference TRBV7-8 and TRBJ1-2, the full variable domain is GAGVSQSPRYKVAKRGQDVALRCDPISGHVSLFWYQQALGQGPEFLTYFQNEAQLDKSGLPSDRFFAERPEGSVSTLKIQRTQQEDSAVYLCASSLARTGYGYTFGSGTRLTVV.

This chain joins TRBV6-6 and TRBJ2-7, with unresolved D. The CDR3 is made up of 11 amino acids. Trimming removed 6 bases from V and 2 bases from J, with 5 bases in between. Germline V gene data show CDR1 as MNHNY and CDR2 as SVGAGI (reference sequence). In DNA, the CDR3 is TGTGCCAGCAGCACAACCTACGAGCAGTACTTC. Amino acids: CASSTTYEQYF.

The rearrangement links TRBV27 to TRBJ1-5, with D uncertain. V lost 4 bases and J 3 bases, leaving 4 bases between the germline ends. Germline loops: CDR1 MNHEY, CDR2 SMNVEV (reference sequence). The CDR3 runs to 12 residues. CDR3 sequence: CASSSINQPQHF. The CDR3 nucleotides are TGTGCCAGCAGTTCCATCAATCAGCCCCAGCATTTT.